This T cell receptor beta chain was identified during a study of Graves' ophthalmopathy and Graves' hyperthyroidism. Whole-study findings and limits: Blood also contained most of the expanded thyroid clonotypes above 0.001 frequency.

At least ten counts were recorded for this clonotype. The antigen remains undetermined. In germline, CDR1 is ENHRY, CDR2 SYGVKD. This CDR3 comprises 14 residues. V lost 2 bases to trimming and J lost 1 base; unmatched junction nucleotides: 1. The PBMC fraction was derived from 9 to 10 ml of fresh peripheral blood. The sequenced template was RNA, covering the TCR beta CDR3 region. RT-PCR was first run with HTBI primers, then multiplex PCR in a second round. TCRdb reprocessed the multiplex PCR reads via MiXCR and lists one record per CDR3 protein. The sample shows approximately 640,000 distinct CDR3 sequences, about 38% of them seen only once.

The sequencing input was peripheral blood. The chain recombines TRBV10-3 with TRBJ2-7; TRBD1 aligns across 8 bases. The source is an adult man with Graves' ophthalmopathy. CDR3 DNA: TGTGCCATCAGTGAGGGACAGGGATCCTACGAGCAGTACTTC. It is translated as CAISEGQGSYEQYF.